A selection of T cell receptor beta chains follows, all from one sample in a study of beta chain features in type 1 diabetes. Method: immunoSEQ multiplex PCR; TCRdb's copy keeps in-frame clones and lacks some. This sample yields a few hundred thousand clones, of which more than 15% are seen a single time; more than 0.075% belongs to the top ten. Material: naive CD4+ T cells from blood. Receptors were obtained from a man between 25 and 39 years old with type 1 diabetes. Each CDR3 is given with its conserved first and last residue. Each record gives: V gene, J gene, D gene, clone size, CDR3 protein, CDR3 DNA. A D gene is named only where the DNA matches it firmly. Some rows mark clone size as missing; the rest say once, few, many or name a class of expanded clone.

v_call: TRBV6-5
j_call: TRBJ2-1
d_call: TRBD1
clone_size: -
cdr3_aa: CASSDTGQYNEQFF
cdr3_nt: TGTGCCAGCAGTGACACGGGACAGTACAATGAGCAGTTCTTC

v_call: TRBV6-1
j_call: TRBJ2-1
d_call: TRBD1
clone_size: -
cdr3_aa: CASSARTGYNEQFF
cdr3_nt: TGTGCCAGCAGTGCTCGGACAGGATACAATGAGCAGTTCTTC

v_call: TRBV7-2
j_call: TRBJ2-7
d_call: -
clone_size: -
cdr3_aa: CASSFQDRVYEQYF
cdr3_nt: TGTGCCAGCAGCTTTCAGGACAGAGTCTACGAGCAGTACTTC

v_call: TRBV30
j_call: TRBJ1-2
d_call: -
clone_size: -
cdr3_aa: CAWSVQLYGYTF
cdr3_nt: TGTGCCTGGAGTGTACAGCTGTATGGCTACACCTTC

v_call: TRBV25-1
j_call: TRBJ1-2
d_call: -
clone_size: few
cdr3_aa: CASSFTGSGYGYTF
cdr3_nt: TGTGCCAGCAGTTTTACAGGGTCTGGCTATGGCTACACCTTC

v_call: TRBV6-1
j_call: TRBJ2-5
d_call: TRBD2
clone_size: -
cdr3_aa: CASKLAGSQETQYF
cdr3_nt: TGTGCCAGCAAACTAGCGGGGTCACAAGAGACCCAGTACTTC

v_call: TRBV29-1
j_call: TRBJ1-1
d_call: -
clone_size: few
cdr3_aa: CSVGHRTVNTEAFF
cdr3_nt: TGCAGCGTTGGCCACAGGACGGTGAACACTGAAGCTTTCTTT

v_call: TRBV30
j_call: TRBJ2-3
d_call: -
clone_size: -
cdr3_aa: CAWSVRGADTQYF
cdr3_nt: TGTGCCTGGAGTGTCAGGGGGGCAGATACGCAGTATTTT

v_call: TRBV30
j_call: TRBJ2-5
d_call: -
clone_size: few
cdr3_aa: CAWSVGPKRETQYF
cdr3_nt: TGTGCCTGGAGTGTAGGACCCAAAAGGGAGACCCAGTACTTC

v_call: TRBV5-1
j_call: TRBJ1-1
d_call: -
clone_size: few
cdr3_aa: CASSPTPDNTEAFF
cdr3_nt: TGCGCCAGCAGCCCGACCCCAGACAACACTGAAGCTTTCTTT

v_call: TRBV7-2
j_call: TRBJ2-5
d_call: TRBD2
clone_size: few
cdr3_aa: CASSLASGGRDETQYF
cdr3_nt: TGTGCCAGCAGCTTAGCGTCCGGCGGGAGGGATGAGACCCAGTACTTC

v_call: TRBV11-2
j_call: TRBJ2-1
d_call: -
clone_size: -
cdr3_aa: CASRGLRRPDGSYNEQFF
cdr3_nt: TGTGCCAGCCGGGGACTTAGGCGTCCCGATGGGTCCTACAATGAGCAGTTCTTC

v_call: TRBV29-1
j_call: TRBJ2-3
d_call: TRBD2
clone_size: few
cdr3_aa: CSVAPGTKPDTQYF
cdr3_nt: TGCAGCGTTGCCCCCGGGACTAAACCAGATACGCAGTATTTT

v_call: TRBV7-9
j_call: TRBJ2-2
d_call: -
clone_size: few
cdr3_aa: CASSWGNTGELFF
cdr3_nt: TGTGCCAGCAGCTGGGGGAACACCGGGGAGCTGTTTTTT

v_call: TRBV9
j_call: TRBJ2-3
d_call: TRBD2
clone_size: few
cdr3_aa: CASSARLASPFIGTDTQYF
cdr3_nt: TGTGCCAGCAGCGCCCGACTAGCCAGCCCCTTTATTGGCACAGATACGCAGTATTTT

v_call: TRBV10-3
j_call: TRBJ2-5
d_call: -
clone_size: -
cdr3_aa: CAISTTPLEETQYF
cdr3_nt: TGTGCCATCAGCACAACCCCCCTTGAGGAGACCCAGTACTTC

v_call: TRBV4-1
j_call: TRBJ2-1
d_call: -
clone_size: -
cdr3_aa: CASSLASEQFF
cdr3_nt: TGCGCCAGCAGCCTGGCGAGTGAGCAGTTCTTC

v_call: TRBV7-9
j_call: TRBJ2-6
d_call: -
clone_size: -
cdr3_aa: CASSPVAVKAGANVLTF
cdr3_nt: TGTGCCAGCAGCCCCGTGGCAGTGAAGGCTGGGGCCAACGTCCTGACTTTC

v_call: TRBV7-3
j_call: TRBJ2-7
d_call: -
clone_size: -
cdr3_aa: CASSEQISYEQYF
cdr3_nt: TGTGCCAGCAGCGAGCAGATCAGCTACGAGCAGTACTTC

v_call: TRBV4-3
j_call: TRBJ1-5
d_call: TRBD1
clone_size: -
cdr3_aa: CASSQELGQGAQPQHF
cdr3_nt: TGCGCCAGCAGCCAAGAACTAGGACAGGGGGCACAGCCCCAGCATTTT

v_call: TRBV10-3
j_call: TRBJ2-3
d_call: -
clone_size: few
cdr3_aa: CAISGRGVGSTDTQYF
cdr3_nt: TGTGCCATCAGTGGTCGGGGAGTTGGGAGCACAGATACGCAGTATTTT

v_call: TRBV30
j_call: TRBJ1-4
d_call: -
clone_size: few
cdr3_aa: CAWSEGSHGNEKLFF
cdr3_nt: TGTGCCTGGAGTGAGGGCTCCCACGGAAATGAAAAACTGTTTTTT

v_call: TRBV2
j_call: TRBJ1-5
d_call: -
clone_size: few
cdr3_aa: CASNGLSDQPQHF
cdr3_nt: TGTGCCAGCAACGGGTTGAGCGATCAGCCCCAGCATTTT

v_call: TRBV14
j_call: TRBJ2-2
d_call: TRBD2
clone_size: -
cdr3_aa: CASSQEIAGMNTGELFF
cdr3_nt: TGTGCCAGCAGCCAAGAGATAGCGGGAATGAACACCGGGGAGCTGTTTTTT

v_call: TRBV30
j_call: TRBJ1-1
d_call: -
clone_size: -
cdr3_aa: CAWSSGRNQVNTEAFF
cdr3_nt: TGTGCCTGGAGTAGTGGGCGGAACCAAGTGAACACTGAAGCTTTCTTT

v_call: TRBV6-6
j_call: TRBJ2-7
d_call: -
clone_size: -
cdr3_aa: CASSLTRGGHEQYF
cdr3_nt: TGTGCCAGCAGCCTAACCAGGGGGGGTCACGAGCAGTACTTC

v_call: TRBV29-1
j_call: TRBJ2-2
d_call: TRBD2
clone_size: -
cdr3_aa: CSVRTSGAGELFF
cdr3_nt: TGCAGCGTTAGGACTAGCGGAGCCGGGGAGCTGTTTTTT

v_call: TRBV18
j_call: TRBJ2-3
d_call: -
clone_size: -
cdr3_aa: CASSPQLDADTQYF
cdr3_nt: TGTGCCAGCTCACCACAGCTAGATGCAGATACGCAGTATTTT

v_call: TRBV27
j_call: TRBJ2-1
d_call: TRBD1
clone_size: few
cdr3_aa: CASSFTGAWGNEQFF
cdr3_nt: TGTGCCAGCAGTTTCACAGGGGCTTGGGGCAATGAGCAGTTCTTC

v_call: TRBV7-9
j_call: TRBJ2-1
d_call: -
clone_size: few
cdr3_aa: CASSPRWSLGYDEQFF
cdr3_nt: TGTGCCAGCAGCCCTAGATGGTCCCTGGGATACGATGAGCAGTTCTTC

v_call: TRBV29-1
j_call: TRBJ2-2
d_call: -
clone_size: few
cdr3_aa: CSAGYTGELFF
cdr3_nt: TGCAGTGCGGGGTACACCGGGGAGCTGTTTTTT

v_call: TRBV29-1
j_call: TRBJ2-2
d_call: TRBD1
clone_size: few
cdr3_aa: CSVDRGTGELFF
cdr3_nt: TGCAGCGTGGACAGGGGCACCGGGGAGCTGTTTTTT

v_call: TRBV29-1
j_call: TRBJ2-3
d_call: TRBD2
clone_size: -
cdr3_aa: CSVSNPGLATDTQYF
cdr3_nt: TGCAGCGTCTCTAATCCCGGACTAGCCACAGATACGCAGTATTTT

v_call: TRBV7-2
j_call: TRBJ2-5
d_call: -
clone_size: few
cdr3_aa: CASSFGPRETQYF
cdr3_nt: TGTGCCAGCAGCTTTGGCCCGCGAGAGACCCAGTACTTC

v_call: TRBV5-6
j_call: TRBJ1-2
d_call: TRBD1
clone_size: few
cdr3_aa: CASSSRQGWVHYGYTF
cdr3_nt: TGTGCCAGCAGCTCCAGACAGGGATGGGTTCACTATGGCTACACCTTC

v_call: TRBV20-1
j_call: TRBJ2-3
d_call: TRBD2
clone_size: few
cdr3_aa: CSASGTRLYF
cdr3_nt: TGCAGTGCTAGCGGGACTAGGCTCTATTTT

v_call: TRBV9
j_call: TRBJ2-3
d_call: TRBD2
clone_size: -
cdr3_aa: CASSVKAGGTDTQYF
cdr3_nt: TGTGCCAGCAGCGTTAAAGCGGGAGGCACAGATACGCAGTATTTT

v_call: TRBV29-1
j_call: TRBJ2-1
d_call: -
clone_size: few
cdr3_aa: CSVSLSSYNEQFF
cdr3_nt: TGCAGCGTTAGCCTGAGCTCCTACAATGAGCAGTTCTTC

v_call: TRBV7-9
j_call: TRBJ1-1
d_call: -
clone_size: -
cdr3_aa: CASRPDRTGTWAFF
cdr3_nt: TGTGCCAGCAGGCCCGACCGGACCGGGACGTGGGCTTTCTTT

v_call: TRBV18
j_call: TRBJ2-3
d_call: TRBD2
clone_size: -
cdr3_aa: CASSPRLADSGDTQYF
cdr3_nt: TGTGCCAGCTCACCGCGACTAGCTGATAGCGGAGATACGCAGTATTTT

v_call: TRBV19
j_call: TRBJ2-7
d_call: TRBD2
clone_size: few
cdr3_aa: CASTPEAGAYEQYF
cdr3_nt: TGTGCCAGTACCCCGGAAGCGGGAGCCTACGAGCAGTACTTC

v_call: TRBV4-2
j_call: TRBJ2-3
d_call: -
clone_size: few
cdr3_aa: CASGGAVGDTQYF
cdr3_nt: TGTGCCAGCGGTGGAGCGGTCGGGGATACGCAGTATTTT

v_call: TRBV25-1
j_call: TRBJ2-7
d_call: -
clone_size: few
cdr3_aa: CASRAGTEQYF
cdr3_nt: TGTGCCAGCAGAGCCGGGACCGAGCAGTACTTC

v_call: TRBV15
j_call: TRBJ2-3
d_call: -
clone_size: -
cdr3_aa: CATSRDVADTQYF
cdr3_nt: TGTGCCACCAGCAGAGATGTCGCAGATACGCAGTATTTT

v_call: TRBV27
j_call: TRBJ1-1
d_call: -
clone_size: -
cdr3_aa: CASSLSAGAANTEAFF
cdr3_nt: TGTGCCAGCAGTTTATCGGCAGGGGCCGCGAACACTGAAGCTTTCTTT

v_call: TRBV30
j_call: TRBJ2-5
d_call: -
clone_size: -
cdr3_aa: CAWSGDLYQETQYF
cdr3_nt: TGTGCCTGGAGCGGCGACCTGTACCAAGAGACCCAGTACTTC

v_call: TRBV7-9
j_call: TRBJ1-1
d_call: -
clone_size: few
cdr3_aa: CASSPRATGNTEAFF
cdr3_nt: TGTGCCAGCAGCCCCCGAGCGACAGGGAACACTGAAGCTTTCTTT

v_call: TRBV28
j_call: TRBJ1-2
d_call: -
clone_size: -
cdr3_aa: CASSLDYGYTF
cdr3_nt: TGTGCCAGCAGCTTAGACTATGGCTACACCTTC

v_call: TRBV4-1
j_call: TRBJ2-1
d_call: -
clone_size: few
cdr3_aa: CASSQDLPSGAYNEQFF
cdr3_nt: TGCGCCAGCAGCCAAGATCTTCCGAGTGGCGCCTACAATGAGCAGTTCTTC

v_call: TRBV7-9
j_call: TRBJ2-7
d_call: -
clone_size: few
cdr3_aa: CASSFSTYEQYF
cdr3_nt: TGTGCCAGCAGCTTTTCAACCTACGAGCAGTACTTC

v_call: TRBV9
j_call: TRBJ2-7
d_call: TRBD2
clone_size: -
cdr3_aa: CASTRGLAGYEQYF
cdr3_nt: TGTGCCAGCACCCGGGGACTAGCTGGCTACGAGCAGTACTTC

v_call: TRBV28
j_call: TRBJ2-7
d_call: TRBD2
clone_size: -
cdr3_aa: CASEGLAGREQYF
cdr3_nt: TGTGCCAGCGAAGGACTAGCGGGACGCGAGCAGTACTTC

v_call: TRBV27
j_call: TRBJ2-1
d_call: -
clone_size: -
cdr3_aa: CASSRAQSSYNEQFF
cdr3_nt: TGTGCCAGCAGCCGCGCGCAGAGCTCCTACAATGAGCAGTTCTTC

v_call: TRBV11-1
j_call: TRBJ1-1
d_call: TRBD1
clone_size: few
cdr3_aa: CASSPLTGAEAFF
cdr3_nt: TGTGCCAGCAGCCCTCTGACAGGGGCTGAAGCTTTCTTT

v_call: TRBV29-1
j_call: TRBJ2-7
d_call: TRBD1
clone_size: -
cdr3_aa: CSVTRTGGEQYF
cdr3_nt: TGCAGCGTTACAAGGACAGGGGGCGAGCAGTACTTC